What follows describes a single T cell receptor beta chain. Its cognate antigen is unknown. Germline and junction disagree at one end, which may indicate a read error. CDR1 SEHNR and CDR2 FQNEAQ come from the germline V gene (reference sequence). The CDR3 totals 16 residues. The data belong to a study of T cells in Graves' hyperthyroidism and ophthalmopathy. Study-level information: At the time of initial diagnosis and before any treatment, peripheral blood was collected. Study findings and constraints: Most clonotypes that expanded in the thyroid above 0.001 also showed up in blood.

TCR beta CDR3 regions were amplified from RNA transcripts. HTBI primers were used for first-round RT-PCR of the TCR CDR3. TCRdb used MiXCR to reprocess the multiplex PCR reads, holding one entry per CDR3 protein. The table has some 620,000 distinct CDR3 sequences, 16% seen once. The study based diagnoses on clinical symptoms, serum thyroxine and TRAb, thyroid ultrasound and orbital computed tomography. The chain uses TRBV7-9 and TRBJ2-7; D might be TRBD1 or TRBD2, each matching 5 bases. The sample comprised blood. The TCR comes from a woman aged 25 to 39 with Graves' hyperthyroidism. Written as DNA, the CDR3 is TGCGCCAGCAGCCGGTTTTCCGGGACGGTGGGAAACGAGCAGTACTTC. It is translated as CASSRFSGTVGNEQYF.